This T cell receptor (beta chain) was captured in a study of T cells in Graves' hyperthyroidism and ophthalmopathy (dated by TCRdb to the late 2010s). Looking at the study overall: Peripheral blood was sampled at the time of initial diagnosis, prior to any treatment. According to the paper, TCR Vbeta CDR3 sequencing was carried out on approximately 140 peripheral blood samples, which came from approximately 43 ophthalmopathy, approximately 72 hyperthyroidism and about 17 progressor patients. To identify TCR V-J signatures that set the groups apart, the researchers used a discovery cohort of more than 95 patients, made up of approximately 43 with Graves' ophthalmopathy and 57 with stable Graves' hyperthyroidism. Thyroid tissue and blood T-cell repertoires from about 6 Graves' hyperthyroidism patients were also compared in the study. Whether ophthalmopathy could be predicted prospectively was tested in an independent validation cohort made up of 18 to 20 hyperthyroidism patients plus 17 patients who later progressed to ophthalmopathy. The 90 to 100 discovery patients were randomly split 7:3 into training and test sets. After blood sampling, hyperthyroidism patients were treated with methimazole at a starting dose of 30 mg daily, and ophthalmopathy patients were treated with high-dose intravenous methylprednisolone. What the study reported, not specific to this receptor: A model built on a 13 V-J signature distinguished ophthalmopathy from stable hyperthyroidism, reaching about 88% sensitivity and 81.08% specificity in cross-validation and 80%/75% in testing. Blood samples also contained most of the expanded thyroid clonotypes (frequency above 0.001), which suggests that blood repertoires may reflect thyroid immune responses. No statistical method was used to fix the sample size in advance, and group allocation was not hidden from the investigators. During validation, the model predicted progression to ophthalmopathy a median of approximately 7 months ahead of onset, with around 65% sensitivity and 72% to 85% specificity.

Ophthalmopathy patients had moderately to severely active disease, Clinical Activity Score of at least 3, NOSPECS grade of at least 4, and duration under 3 months. Exclusion was applied to patients with uncontrolled infections, other autoimmune diseases, pregnancy or lactation. Diagnoses relied on clinical symptoms, serum thyroxine and TRAb, thyroid ultrasound and orbital computed tomography. Ficoll-Paque density gradient centrifugation was used to isolate PBMCs from about 9 ml of fresh peripheral blood. Total RNA was extracted using Trizol reagent, and RNA quality was assessed on an Agilent 2100 Bioanalyzer. This clonotype occurred many times. It lacks a known antigen. No qualities accompany the bases; no much larger clone lies one base away. The TCR beta CDR3 regions were amplified from RNA transcripts. The TCR CDR3 was subjected to a first round of RT-PCR using the HTBI primer set and the Qiagen OneStep RT-PCR kit. Libraries were constructed in a second round of multiplex PCR, after which size selection and purification were carried out. Libraries were sequenced paired-end with 100 bp reads on an Illumina HiSeq2000. Turning to the authors' computational methods: Raw data were processed with SOAPnuke, discarding reads with adapters, uncalled bases, mean Phred below 15, or no exact constant-primer or identifier match. High-quality paired reads were merged using COPE v1.2.5, and each unique nucleotide sequence was defined as a clonotype. MiTCR v1.1 was used to align the clonotypes against IMGT TRBV, TRBD and TRBJ reference segments. Analysis was restricted to V-J combinations with a frequency above 0.0001, which covered about 99% of repertoires. The TCS score was defined as the ratio of F50 (clonal expansion) to E x V (chaos), calculated using BLOSUM62-based TCRdist between CDR3 peptides within each V-J. Welch's t-statistics and random forest reduced approximately 520 V-J features to about 13, which were used in a naive Bayes classifier (R e1071). TCRdb redid the processing of the public reads, applying fastp at Q25 and MiXCR, and retained in-frame beta chains. One record per CDR3 amino acid sequence lists the most common genes and DNA. The V and J calls were determined by TCRdb, not by the authors. The sample includes around 600,000 distinct CDR3 sequences, with about 14% observed a single time. Of the sample, around 7% is held by the ten largest clones.

What was sequenced was blood. This TCR was sampled from a woman aged 18-29 years with Graves' ophthalmopathy.

At the DNA level, the sequence is TGTGCCAGCAGTTTATACAGGGCCACCGGGGAGCTGTTTTTT. This codes for CASSLYRATGELFF. The rearrangement joined TRBV12-3 or TRBV12-4 to TRBJ2-2; TRBD1 might be the D gene, on 6 matching bases. The CDR3 numbers 14 residues from cysteine through phenylalanine. Only the CDR3 DNA is retained, 42 bases long and in frame from the first base. Trimming at the junction amounts to 2 bases on V and 4 bases on J, and the germline ends lie 8 bases apart.